The clone carrying this T cell receptor (beta chain) has a handful of counts. Germline V gene data show CDR1 as LNHDA and CDR2 as SQIVND (reference sequence). V was cut by 6 bases and J by 2 bases, with 17 bases left in between. The CDR3 loop spans 16 amino acids. Measured with immunoSEQ multiplex PCR; TCRdb has only the in-frame clones, and not every one. The sample carries tens of thousands of clones, over 65% recorded once. The data belong to a study of T cell responses to AZD1222 COVID-19 vaccine. This material consisted of peripheral blood, taken 28 days after the second AZD1222 dose. This chain joins TRBV19 and TRBJ1-3, with D hard to call. The receptor comes from an adult who received the AZD1222 COVID-19 vaccine. DNA of the CDR3: TGTGCCAGTAGCGACAATGGGGATTCAACTGGAAACACCATATATTTT. As protein: CASSDNGDSTGNTIYF. The full variable domain, rest sourced from reference TRBV19 and TRBJ1-3, is DGGITQSPKYLFRKEGQNVTLSCEQNLNHDAMYWYRQDPGQGLRLIYYSQIVNDFQKGDIAEGYSVSREKKESFPLTVTSAQKNPTAFYLCASSDNGDSTGNTIYFGEGSWLTVV.